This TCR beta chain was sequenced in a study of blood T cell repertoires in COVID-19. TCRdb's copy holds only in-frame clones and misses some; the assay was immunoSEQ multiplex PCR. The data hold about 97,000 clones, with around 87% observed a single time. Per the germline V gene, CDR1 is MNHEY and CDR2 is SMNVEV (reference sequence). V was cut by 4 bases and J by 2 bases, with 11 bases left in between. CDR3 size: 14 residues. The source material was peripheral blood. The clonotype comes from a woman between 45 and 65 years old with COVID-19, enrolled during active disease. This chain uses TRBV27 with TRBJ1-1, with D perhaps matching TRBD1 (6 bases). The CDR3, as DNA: TGTGCCAGCAGTTCTGGGGGGGCTAACACTGAAGCTTTCTTT. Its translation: CASSSGGANTEAFF.